This T cell receptor (beta chain) was captured in a study of blood T cells in healthy people across ages. This CDR3 region has 16 residues. Trimming removed 4 bases from V and 6 bases from J; junction bases left unmatched: 11. Combining a sample-barcoded 5' primer with a J-beta primer mix, a second PCR ran for about 6 to 12 cycles. Each cDNA molecule, via a template-switch adaptor with 12 random nucleotides, was tagged. A single record per CDR3 protein comes from TCRdb applying MiXCR to the 5' RACE reads. The sample lists 1,500,000 or so distinct CDR3 sequences, 40% to 45% occurring once. Regarding this clonotype: No antigen is known for it.

Study observations and caveats: Estimated diversity that came from one million T cells was considered an underestimate. In long-lived donors, naive CD4+ cell counts and diversity exceeded those of aged donors.

The specimen sequenced was blood. The chain carries TRBV12-3 or TRBV12-4 and TRBJ2-2, with 7 bases fitting TRBD1. The sequence was obtained from a woman between 18 and 29 years old in good health. The CDR3 coding sequence is TGTGCCAGCAGTTCCACGACAGGGTATATGGCCGGGGAGCTGTTTTTT. Its protein is CASSSTTGYMAGELFF.